Listed below are T cell receptor beta chains from one sample, sequenced in a study of memory CD4+ T cells and cytomegalovirus serostatus. Produced via immunoSEQ multiplex PCR; TCRdb's table is partial and in-frame only. The sample contains around 30,000 clones, 65% to 80% of which appear only once. Sequenced input: memory CD4+ T cells from blood. All receptors derive from an adult in good health and CMV-seronegative. Some clones in this sample may be carry-over from other donors' samples. The CDR3 runs from the conserved cysteine through the conserved F or W. D genes are given only for firm matches. A clone size is listed for some rows: how often the clone was seen (once, few, many), or a class if it is expanded.

abundance: NA
v_gene: TRBV10-3
j_gene: TRBJ1-1
d_gene: NA
CDR3nt: TGTGCCATCAGGGGCGTGAACACTGAAGCTTTCTTT
CDR3aa: CAIRGVNTEAFF

abundance: once
v_gene: TRBV19
j_gene: TRBJ2-3
d_gene: NA
CDR3nt: TGTGCCAGTAGTACCGGACTAATGACAGATACGCAGTATTTT
CDR3aa: CASSTGLMTDTQYF

abundance: NA
v_gene: TRBV6-1
j_gene: TRBJ1-2
d_gene: NA
CDR3nt: TGTGCCAGCACCCAAAGACAGCTCTATGGCTACACCTTC
CDR3aa: CASTQRQLYGYTF

abundance: NA
v_gene: TRBV11-2
j_gene: TRBJ1-5
d_gene: NA
CDR3nt: TGTGCCAGCAGCTTAGGAGGGGTTAGCAATCAGCCCCAGCATTTT
CDR3aa: CASSLGGVSNQPQHF

abundance: NA
v_gene: TRBV19
j_gene: TRBJ1-1
d_gene: TRBD1
CDR3nt: TGTGCCAGTAGCAAGGACAGGGGGCGATTAGCTTTCTTT
CDR3aa: CASSKDRGRLAFF

abundance: NA
v_gene: TRBV5-6
j_gene: TRBJ2-3
d_gene: TRBD2
CDR3nt: TGTGCCAGCAGCTGGGGACTAGCGGGGGGGGCTAGCACAGATACGCAGTATTTT
CDR3aa: CASSWGLAGGASTDTQYF

abundance: NA
v_gene: TRBV12-5
j_gene: TRBJ1-3
d_gene: TRBD1
CDR3nt: TGTGCTAGTGGTTTAAAGGAGAGGGACAGACCACATAAGAGCTCTGGAAACACCATATATTTT
CDR3aa: CASGLKERDRPHKSSGNTIYF

abundance: NA
v_gene: TRBV30
j_gene: TRBJ1-6
d_gene: TRBD1
CDR3nt: TGTGCCTGGAGTGGAGGACAGGATAATTCACCCCTCCACTTT
CDR3aa: CAWSGGQDNSPLHF

abundance: NA
v_gene: TRBV9
j_gene: TRBJ2-2
d_gene: NA
CDR3nt: TGTGCCAGCAGCGTAGACAGGGCGAACACCGGGGAGCTGTTTTTT
CDR3aa: CASSVDRANTGELFF

abundance: NA
v_gene: TRBV28
j_gene: TRBJ1-2
d_gene: TRBD1
CDR3nt: TGTGCCACCGGGGCCACAGGGGGAGACTATGGCTACACCTTC
CDR3aa: CATGATGGDYGYTF

abundance: NA
v_gene: TRBV9
j_gene: TRBJ1-1
d_gene: NA
CDR3nt: TGTGCCAGCAGCGTAGAAGGAATAAACACTGAAGCTTTCTTT
CDR3aa: CASSVEGINTEAFF

abundance: NA
v_gene: TRBV5-8
j_gene: TRBJ1-5
d_gene: NA
CDR3nt: TGTGCCAGCAGCTTGGAGAAAATACAGGGAAATCAGCCCCAGCATTTT
CDR3aa: CASSLEKIQGNQPQHF

abundance: NA
v_gene: TRBV30
j_gene: TRBJ1-3
d_gene: TRBD1
CDR3nt: TGTGCCTGGAACACAGAGACAGGGGCAGTTAAAGGAAACACCATATATTTT
CDR3aa: CAWNTETGAVKGNTIYF

abundance: NA
v_gene: TRBV2
j_gene: TRBJ1-6
d_gene: NA
CDR3nt: TGTGCCAGCAGTGAAACTTATCCAGGGGAGTCACCCCTCCACTTT
CDR3aa: CASSETYPGESPLHF

abundance: NA
v_gene: TRBV30
j_gene: TRBJ1-6
d_gene: TRBD1
CDR3nt: TGTGCCTGTGGACAGGGAGAAGGTTCACCCCTCCACTTT
CDR3aa: CACGQGEGSPLHF

abundance: NA
v_gene: TRBV7-2
j_gene: TRBJ1-3
d_gene: TRBD1
CDR3nt: TGTGCCAGCAGCCATTACCGGGACAGCGAAAACACCATATATTTT
CDR3aa: CASSHYRDSENTIYF

abundance: NA
v_gene: TRBV7-9
j_gene: TRBJ2-6
d_gene: TRBD2
CDR3nt: TGTGCCAGCAGCTTAGGACTAGCGGGGGTTCTATGGGCCAACGTCCTGACTTTC
CDR3aa: CASSLGLAGVLWANVLTF

abundance: NA
v_gene: TRBV19
j_gene: TRBJ1-4
d_gene: TRBD1
CDR3nt: TGTGCCAGTAGTATTCCTGACCGACAGGGGAATTGGGAAAAACTGTTTTTT
CDR3aa: CASSIPDRQGNWEKLFF

abundance: NA
v_gene: TRBV2
j_gene: TRBJ1-4
d_gene: NA
CDR3nt: TGTGCCAGCAGTGAAGAGGTCCAAAAACTGTTTTTT
CDR3aa: CASSEEVQKLFF

abundance: NA
v_gene: TRBV5-1
j_gene: TRBJ2-2
d_gene: TRBD2
CDR3nt: TGCGCCAGCAGCACCGCGGGGGTCTCGAACACCGGGGAGCTGTTTTTT
CDR3aa: CASSTAGVSNTGELFF

abundance: NA
v_gene: TRBV25-1
j_gene: TRBJ1-2
d_gene: NA
CDR3nt: TGTGCCAGCAGTGAATTAGGGGATGGTCGTGGCTACACCTTC
CDR3aa: CASSELGDGRGYTF

abundance: NA
v_gene: TRBV5-1
j_gene: TRBJ2-3
d_gene: TRBD1
CDR3nt: TGCGCCAGCAGCTTGGTCCAGGGGGCAGATACGCAGTATTTT
CDR3aa: CASSLVQGADTQYF

abundance: once
v_gene: TRBV28
j_gene: TRBJ2-4
d_gene: NA
CDR3nt: TGTGCCAGCAGTTTAGGGACACGGCTAGCCAAAAACATTCAGTACTTC
CDR3aa: CASSLGTRLAKNIQYF

abundance: NA
v_gene: TRBV6-5
j_gene: TRBJ1-2
d_gene: NA
CDR3nt: TGTGCCAGCAGTCCTATTGAGGGCGGCTATGGCTACACCTTC
CDR3aa: CASSPIEGGYGYTF

abundance: NA
v_gene: TRBV4-3
j_gene: TRBJ1-3
d_gene: NA
CDR3nt: TGCGCCAGCAGCCAAGAGCTCCCCGGACTTAAAGGAAACACCATATATTTT
CDR3aa: CASSQELPGLKGNTIYF

abundance: NA
v_gene: TRBV25-1
j_gene: TRBJ1-4
d_gene: NA
CDR3nt: TGTGCCAGCAGTGAGGGGACAACAACTAATGAAAAACTGTTTTTT
CDR3aa: CASSEGTTTNEKLFF

abundance: NA
v_gene: TRBV5-1
j_gene: TRBJ2-1
d_gene: TRBD2
CDR3nt: TGCGCCAGCAGCAAGGATAGCGGGGGGCGATACAATGAGCAGTTCTTC
CDR3aa: CASSKDSGGRYNEQFF

abundance: NA
v_gene: TRBV18
j_gene: TRBJ2-2
d_gene: NA
CDR3nt: TGTGCCAGCTCACAGGTTCTGAACACCGGGGAGCTGTTTTTT
CDR3aa: CASSQVLNTGELFF

abundance: NA
v_gene: TRBV5-1
j_gene: TRBJ1-5
d_gene: NA
CDR3nt: TGCGCCAGCAGCGAATCAGGGGGCAATCAGCCCCAGCATTTT
CDR3aa: CASSESGGNQPQHF

abundance: few
v_gene: TRBV19
j_gene: TRBJ1-2
d_gene: TRBD1
CDR3nt: TGTGCCAGTAGTACTATCGGACAGGGATCGGTAAACTATGGCTACACCTTC
CDR3aa: CASSTIGQGSVNYGYTF

abundance: NA
v_gene: TRBV5-1
j_gene: TRBJ1-1
d_gene: NA
CDR3nt: TGCGCCAGCAGGGCATCACAGAACACTGAAGCTTTCTTT
CDR3aa: CASRASQNTEAFF

abundance: NA
v_gene: TRBV5-5
j_gene: TRBJ2-6
d_gene: NA
CDR3nt: TGTGCCAGCAGCTTGGCCGGGACACTGTCTGGGGCCAACGTCCTGACTTTC
CDR3aa: CASSLAGTLSGANVLTF

abundance: NA
v_gene: TRBV6-6
j_gene: TRBJ2-7
d_gene: NA
CDR3nt: TGTGCCGGGGGGGGACTACAGGGGACCCCCTCCGAGCAGTACTTC
CDR3aa: CAGGGLQGTPSEQYF

abundance: NA
v_gene: TRBV6-1
j_gene: TRBJ2-7
d_gene: TRBD1
CDR3nt: TGTGCCAGCAGTGGCCCGTCGGGACAGGGCTCCGCTGAGCAGTACTTC
CDR3aa: CASSGPSGQGSAEQYF

abundance: NA
v_gene: TRBV2
j_gene: TRBJ2-4
d_gene: TRBD1
CDR3nt: TGTGCCAGCAGCGAGGACAGGGTAAACATTCAGTACTTC
CDR3aa: CASSEDRVNIQYF

abundance: NA
v_gene: TRBV4-3
j_gene: TRBJ1-2
d_gene: NA
CDR3nt: TGCGCCAGCAGCCAAGGAGGAGGATTCGACTACACCTTC
CDR3aa: CASSQGGGFDYTF

abundance: NA
v_gene: TRBV5-1
j_gene: TRBJ1-2
d_gene: TRBD1
CDR3nt: TGCGCCAGCAGACGAGACAGGGGTAACTATGGCTACACCTTC
CDR3aa: CASRRDRGNYGYTF

abundance: NA
v_gene: TRBV6-5
j_gene: TRBJ2-7
d_gene: TRBD1
CDR3nt: TGTGCCAGCAGTTACAGGGGACAGGGTACCTACGAGCAGTACTTC
CDR3aa: CASSYRGQGTYEQYF

abundance: few
v_gene: TRBV7-3
j_gene: TRBJ2-5
d_gene: TRBD2
CDR3nt: TGTGCCAGCAGCGCGGGGGGAGCGGGACAAGAGACCCAGTACTTC
CDR3aa: CASSAGGAGQETQYF

abundance: NA
v_gene: TRBV30
j_gene: TRBJ1-1
d_gene: NA
CDR3nt: TGTGCCTGGAGTACTAAAGGACGGTTGAACACTGAAGCTTTCTTT
CDR3aa: CAWSTKGRLNTEAFF

abundance: NA
v_gene: TRBV30
j_gene: TRBJ1-6
d_gene: NA
CDR3nt: TGTGCCTGGAGAAAATCCCTTCAGGGGTACAATTCACCCCTCCACTTT
CDR3aa: CAWRKSLQGYNSPLHF

abundance: few
v_gene: TRBV28
j_gene: TRBJ2-2
d_gene: TRBD1
CDR3nt: TGTGCCAGCAGTTTAATCAGGAGACAGGGCCGCACCGGGGAGCTGTTTTTT
CDR3aa: CASSLIRRQGRTGELFF